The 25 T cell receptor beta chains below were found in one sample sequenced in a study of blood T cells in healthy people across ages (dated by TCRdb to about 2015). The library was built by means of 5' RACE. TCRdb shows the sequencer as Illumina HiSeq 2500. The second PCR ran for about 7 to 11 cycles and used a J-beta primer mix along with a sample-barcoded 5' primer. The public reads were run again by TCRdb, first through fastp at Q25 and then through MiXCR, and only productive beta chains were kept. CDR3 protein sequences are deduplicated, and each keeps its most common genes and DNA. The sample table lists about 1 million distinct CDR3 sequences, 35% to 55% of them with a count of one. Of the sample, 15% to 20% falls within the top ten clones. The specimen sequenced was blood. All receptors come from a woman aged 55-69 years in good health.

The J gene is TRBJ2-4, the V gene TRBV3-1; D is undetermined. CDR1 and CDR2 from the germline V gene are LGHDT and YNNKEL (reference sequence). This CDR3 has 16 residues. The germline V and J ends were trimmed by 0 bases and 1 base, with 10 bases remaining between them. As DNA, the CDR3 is TGTGCCAGCAGCCAAGATCGCCCTACGGCCAAAAACATTCAGTACTTC. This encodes CASSQDRPTAKNIQYF.

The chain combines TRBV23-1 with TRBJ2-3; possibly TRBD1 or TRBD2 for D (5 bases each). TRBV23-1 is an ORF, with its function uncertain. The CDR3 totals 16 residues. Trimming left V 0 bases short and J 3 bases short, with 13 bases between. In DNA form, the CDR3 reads TGCGCCAGCAGTCAATCGGGGGAACTATTGACAGATACGCAGTATTTT. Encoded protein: CASSQSGELLTDTQYF.

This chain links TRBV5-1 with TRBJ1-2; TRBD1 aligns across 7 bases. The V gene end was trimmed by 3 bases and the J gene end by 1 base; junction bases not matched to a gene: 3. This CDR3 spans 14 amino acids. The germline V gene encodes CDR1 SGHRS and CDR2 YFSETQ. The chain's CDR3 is CASSWGDSNYGYTF. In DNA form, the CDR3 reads TGCGCCAGCAGCTGGGGGGACAGTAACTATGGCTACACCTTC. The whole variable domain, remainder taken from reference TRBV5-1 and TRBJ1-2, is KAGVTQTPRYLIKTRGQQVTLSCSPISGHRSVSWYQQTPGQGLQFLFEYFSETQRNKGNFPGRFSGRQFSNSRSEMNVSTLELGDSALYLCASSWGDSNYGYTFGSGTRLTVV.

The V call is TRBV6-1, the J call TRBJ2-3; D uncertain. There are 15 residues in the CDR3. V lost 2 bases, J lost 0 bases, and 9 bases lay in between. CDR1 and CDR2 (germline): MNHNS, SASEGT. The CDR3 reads CASSEYTPSTDTQYF. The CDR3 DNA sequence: TGTGCCAGCAGTGAATATACTCCTAGCACAGATACGCAGTATTTT.

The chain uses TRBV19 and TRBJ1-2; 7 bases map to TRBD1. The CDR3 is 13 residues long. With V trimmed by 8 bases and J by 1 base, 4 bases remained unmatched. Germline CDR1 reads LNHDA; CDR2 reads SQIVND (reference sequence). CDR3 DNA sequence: TGTGCCAGTTCGGGGGACAGTAACTATGGCTACACCTTC. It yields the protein CASSGDSNYGYTF.

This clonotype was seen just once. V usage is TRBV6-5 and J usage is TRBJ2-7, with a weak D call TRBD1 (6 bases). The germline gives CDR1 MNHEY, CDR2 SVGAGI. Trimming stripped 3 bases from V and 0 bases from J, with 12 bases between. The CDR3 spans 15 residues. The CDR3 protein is CASSYYQGSSYEQYF. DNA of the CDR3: TGTGCCAGCAGTTATTACCAGGGGTCCTCCTACGAGCAGTACTTC.

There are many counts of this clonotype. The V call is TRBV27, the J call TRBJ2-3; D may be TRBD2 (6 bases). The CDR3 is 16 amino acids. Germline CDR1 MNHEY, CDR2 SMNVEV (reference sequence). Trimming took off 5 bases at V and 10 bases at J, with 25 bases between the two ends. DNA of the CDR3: TGTGCCAGCAGTGACAGAGCGGGTCCGACGATCCTGTCGCAGTATTTT. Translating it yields CASSDRAGPTILSQYF.

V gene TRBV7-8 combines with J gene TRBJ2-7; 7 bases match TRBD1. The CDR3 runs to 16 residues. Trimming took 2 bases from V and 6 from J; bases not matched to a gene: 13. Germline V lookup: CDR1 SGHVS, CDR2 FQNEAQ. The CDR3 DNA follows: TGTGCCAGCAGCTTAATAACAGGGGTAGGCTTGACCGAGCAGTACTTC. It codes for CASSLITGVGLTEQYF.

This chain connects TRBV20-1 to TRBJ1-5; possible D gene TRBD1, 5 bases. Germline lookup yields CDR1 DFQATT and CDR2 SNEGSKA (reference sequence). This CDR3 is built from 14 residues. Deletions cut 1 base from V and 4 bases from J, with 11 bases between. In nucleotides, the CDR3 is TGCAGTGCTAGAGTGGGGGGAGGGAATCAGCCCCAGCATTTT. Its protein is CSARVGGGNQPQHF.

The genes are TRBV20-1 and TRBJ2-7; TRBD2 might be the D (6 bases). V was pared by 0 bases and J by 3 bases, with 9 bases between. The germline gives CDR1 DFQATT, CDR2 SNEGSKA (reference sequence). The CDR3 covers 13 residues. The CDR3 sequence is CSAREGGIYEQYF. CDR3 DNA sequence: TGCAGTGCTAGAGAAGGCGGGATCTACGAGCAGTACTTC.

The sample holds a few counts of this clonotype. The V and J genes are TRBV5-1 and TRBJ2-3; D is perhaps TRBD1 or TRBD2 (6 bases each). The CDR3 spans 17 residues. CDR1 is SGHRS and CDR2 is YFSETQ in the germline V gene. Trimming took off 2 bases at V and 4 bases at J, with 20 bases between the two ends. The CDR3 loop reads CASSFWGSARGADTQYF. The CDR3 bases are TGCGCCAGCAGCTTTTGGGGGTCGGCGAGGGGGGCAGATACGCAGTATTTT.

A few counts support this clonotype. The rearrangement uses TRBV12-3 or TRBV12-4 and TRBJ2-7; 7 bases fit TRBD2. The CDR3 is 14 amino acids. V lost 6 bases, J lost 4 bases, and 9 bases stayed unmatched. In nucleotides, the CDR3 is TGTGCCAGCAGGGTCTGGGCGGGAGAGTACGAGCAGTACTTC. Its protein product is CASRVWAGEYEQYF.

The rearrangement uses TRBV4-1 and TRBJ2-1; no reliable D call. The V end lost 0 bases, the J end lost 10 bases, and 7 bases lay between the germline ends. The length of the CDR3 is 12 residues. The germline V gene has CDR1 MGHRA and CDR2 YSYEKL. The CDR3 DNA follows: TGCGCCAGCAGCCAAGATCTGGGAGAGCAGTTCTTC. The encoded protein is CASSQDLGEQFF.

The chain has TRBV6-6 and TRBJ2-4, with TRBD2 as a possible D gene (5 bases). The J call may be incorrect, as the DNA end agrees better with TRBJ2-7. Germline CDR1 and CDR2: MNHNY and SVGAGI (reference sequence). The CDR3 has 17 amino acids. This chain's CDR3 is CASSYNEGEASGYEQYF. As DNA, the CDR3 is TGTGCCAGCAGTTACAATGAGGGAGAGGCTTCGGGCTACGAGCAGTACTTC.

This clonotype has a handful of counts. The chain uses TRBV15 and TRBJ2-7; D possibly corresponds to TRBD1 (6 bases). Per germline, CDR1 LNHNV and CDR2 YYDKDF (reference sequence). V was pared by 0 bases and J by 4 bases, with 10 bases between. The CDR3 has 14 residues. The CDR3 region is CATSREGGIYEQYF. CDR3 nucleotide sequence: TGTGCCACCAGCAGAGAAGGGGGAATTTACGAGCAGTACTTC.

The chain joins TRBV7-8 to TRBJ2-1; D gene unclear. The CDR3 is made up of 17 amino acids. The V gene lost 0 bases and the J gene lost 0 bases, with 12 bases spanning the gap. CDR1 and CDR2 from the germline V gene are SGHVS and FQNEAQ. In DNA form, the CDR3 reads TGTGCCAGCAGCTTAGCGGCAGTGGGGTTCTCCTACAATGAGCAGTTCTTC. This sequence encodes CASSLAAVGFSYNEQFF.

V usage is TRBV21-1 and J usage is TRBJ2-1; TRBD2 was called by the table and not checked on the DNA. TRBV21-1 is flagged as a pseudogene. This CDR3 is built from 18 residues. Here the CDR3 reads CASSKRELAGGLKNEQFF. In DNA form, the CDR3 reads TGTGCCAGCAGCAAGAGGGAACTAGCGGGAGGTCTGAAGAATGAGCAGTTCTTC.

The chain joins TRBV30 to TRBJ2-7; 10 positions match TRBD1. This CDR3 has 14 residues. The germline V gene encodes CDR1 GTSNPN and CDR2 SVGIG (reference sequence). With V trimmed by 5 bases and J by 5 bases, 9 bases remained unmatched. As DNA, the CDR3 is TGTGCCTGGGAAGCGACAGGGGGCTACCACGAGCAGTACTTC. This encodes CAWEATGGYHEQYF.

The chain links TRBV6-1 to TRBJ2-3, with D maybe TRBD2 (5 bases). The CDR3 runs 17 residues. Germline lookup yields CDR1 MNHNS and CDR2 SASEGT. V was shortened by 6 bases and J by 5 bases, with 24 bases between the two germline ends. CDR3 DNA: TGTGCCAGCAGCTCTTTTCTTCTTCGGGATTCAGGAGATACGCAGTATTTT. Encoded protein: CASSSFLLRDSGDTQYF.

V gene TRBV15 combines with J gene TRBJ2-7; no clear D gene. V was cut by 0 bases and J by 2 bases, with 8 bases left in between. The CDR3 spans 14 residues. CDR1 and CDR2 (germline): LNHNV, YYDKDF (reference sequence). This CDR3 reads CATSRERITYEQYF. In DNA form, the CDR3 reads TGTGCCACCAGCAGAGAAAGGATCACCTACGAGCAGTACTTC.

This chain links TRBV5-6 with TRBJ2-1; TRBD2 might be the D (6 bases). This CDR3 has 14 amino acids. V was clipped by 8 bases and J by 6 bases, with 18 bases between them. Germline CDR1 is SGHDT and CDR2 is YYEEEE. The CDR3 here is CASRLISGANEQFF. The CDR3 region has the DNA TGTGCCAGTCGTCTGATTTCGGGAGCCAATGAGCAGTTCTTC. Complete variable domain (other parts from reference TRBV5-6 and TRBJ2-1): DAGVTQSPTHLIKTRGQQVTLRCSPKSGHDTVSWYQQALGQGPQFIFQYYEEEERQRGNFPDRFSGHQFPNYSSELNVNALLLGDSALYLCASRLISGANEQFFGPGTRLTVL.

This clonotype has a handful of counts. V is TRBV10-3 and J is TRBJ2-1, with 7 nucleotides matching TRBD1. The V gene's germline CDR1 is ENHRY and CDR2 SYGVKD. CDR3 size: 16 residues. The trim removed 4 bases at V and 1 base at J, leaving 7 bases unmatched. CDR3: CAISALTGSSYNEQFF. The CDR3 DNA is TGTGCCATCAGTGCACTGACAGGGTCATCCTACAATGAGCAGTTCTTC.

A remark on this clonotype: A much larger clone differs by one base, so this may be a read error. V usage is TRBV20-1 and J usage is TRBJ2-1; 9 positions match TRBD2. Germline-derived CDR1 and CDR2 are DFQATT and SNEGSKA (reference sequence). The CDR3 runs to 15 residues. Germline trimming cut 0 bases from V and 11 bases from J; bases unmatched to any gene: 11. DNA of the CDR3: TGCAGTGCTAGAGACGGACGAGCGGGAGGTGGGAAGCAGTTCTTC. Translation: CSARDGRAGGGKQFF.

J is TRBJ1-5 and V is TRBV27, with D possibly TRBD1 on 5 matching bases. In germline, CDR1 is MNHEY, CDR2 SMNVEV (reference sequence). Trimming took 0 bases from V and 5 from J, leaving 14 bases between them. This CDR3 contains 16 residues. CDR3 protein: CASSLSPAVGHQPQHF. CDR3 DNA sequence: TGTGCCAGCAGTTTATCCCCGGCGGTGGGACATCAGCCCCAGCATTTT.

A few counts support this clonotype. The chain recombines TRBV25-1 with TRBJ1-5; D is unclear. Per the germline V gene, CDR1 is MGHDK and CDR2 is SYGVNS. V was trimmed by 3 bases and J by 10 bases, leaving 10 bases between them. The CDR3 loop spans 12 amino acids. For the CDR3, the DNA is TGTGCCAGCAGTGAGACCGGTACCCCCCAGCATTTT. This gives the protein CASSETGTPQHF.